Given below is one T cell receptor beta chain in context. The method was immunoSEQ multiplex PCR; TCRdb's version includes in-frame clones alone and lacks a portion of them. The sample contains around 190,000 clones, 90% of which appear only once. This sample stems from a study of control samples from healthy donors and cancer patients. The sequence came from a woman aged 50 to 60 in good health. Sequenced input: blood.

The CDR3 bases are TGTGCCAGCAGCTTTGGGGGATCTGGGGCCAACGTCCTGACTTTC. Translation gives CASSFGGSGANVLTF. The gene calls are TRBV7-3 and TRBJ2-6; either TRBD1 or TRBD2 may fit D (5 bases each). Trimming took 3 bases from V and 1 from J, leaving 7 bases between them. Per germline, CDR1 SGHTA and CDR2 FQGTGA. The CDR3 contains 15 residues. Full variable domain (rest looked up from reference TRBV7-3 and TRBJ2-6): GAGVSQTPSNKVTEKGKYVELRCDPISGHTALYWYRQSLGQGPEFLIYFQGTGAADDSGLPNDRFFAVRPEGSVSTLKIQRTERGDSAVYLCASSFGGSGANVLTFGAGSRLTVL.